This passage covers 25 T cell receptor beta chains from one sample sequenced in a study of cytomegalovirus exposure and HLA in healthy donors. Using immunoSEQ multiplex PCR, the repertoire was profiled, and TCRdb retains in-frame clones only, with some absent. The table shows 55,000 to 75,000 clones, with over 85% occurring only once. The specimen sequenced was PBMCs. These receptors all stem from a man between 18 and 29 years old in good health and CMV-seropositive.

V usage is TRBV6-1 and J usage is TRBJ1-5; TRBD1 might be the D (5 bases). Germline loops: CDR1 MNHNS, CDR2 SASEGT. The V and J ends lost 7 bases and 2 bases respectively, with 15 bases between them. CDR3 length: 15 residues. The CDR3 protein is CASNEVGAGNQPQHF. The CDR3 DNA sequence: TGTGCCAGCAACGAGGTAGGGGCTGGCAATCAGCCCCAGCATTTT.

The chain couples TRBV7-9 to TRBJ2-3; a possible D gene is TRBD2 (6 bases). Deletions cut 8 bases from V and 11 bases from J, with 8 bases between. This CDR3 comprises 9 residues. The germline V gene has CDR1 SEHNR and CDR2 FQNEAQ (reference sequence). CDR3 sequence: CASGGVQYF. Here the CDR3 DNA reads TGTGCCAGCGGAGGGGTGCAGTATTTT.

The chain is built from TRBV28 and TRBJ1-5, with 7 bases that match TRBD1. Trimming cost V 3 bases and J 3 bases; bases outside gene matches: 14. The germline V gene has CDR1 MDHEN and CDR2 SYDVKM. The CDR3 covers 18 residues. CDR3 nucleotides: TGTGCCAGCAGTTTCTCCGCGGCGAGAGGGGGCGTCAATCAGCCCCAGCATTTT. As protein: CASSFSAARGGVNQPQHF.

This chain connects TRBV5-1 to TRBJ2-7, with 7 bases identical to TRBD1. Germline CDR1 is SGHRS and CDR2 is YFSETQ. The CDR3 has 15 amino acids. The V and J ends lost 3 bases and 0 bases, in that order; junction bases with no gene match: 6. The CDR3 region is CASSSLTGSSYEQYF. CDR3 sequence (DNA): TGCGCCAGCAGCTCGCTGACAGGGAGCTCCTACGAGCAGTACTTC.

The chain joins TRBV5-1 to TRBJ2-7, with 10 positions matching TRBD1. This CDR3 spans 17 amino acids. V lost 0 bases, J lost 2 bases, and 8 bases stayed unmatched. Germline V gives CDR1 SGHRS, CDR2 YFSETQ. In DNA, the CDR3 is TGCGCCAGCAGCTTGGCCATGGGACAGGGGCTGACCTACGAGCAGTACTTC. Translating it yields CASSLAMGQGLTYEQYF.

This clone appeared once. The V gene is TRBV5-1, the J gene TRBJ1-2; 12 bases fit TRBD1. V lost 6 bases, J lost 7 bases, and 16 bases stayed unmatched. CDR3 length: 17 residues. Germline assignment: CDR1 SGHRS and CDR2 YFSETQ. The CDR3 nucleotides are TGCGCCAGCACGCCTAGACCGGGACAGGGGGCGAAGGGTGGCTACACCTTC. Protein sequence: CASTPRPGQGAKGGYTF.

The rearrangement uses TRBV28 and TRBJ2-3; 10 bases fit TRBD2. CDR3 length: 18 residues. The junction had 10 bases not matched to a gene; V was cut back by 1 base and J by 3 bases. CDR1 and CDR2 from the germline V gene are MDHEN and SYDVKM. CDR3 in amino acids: CASSLLASSGRPTDTQYF. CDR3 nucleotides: TGTGCCAGCAGTTTATTGGCAAGTAGCGGGAGGCCAACAGATACGCAGTATTTT.

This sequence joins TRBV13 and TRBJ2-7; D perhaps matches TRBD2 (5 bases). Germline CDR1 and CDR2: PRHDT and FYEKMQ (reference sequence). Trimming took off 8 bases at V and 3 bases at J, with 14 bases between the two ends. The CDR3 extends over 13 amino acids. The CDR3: CASARGGVYEQYF. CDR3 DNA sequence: TGTGCCAGCGCCCGGGGTGGAGTCTACGAGCAGTACTTC.

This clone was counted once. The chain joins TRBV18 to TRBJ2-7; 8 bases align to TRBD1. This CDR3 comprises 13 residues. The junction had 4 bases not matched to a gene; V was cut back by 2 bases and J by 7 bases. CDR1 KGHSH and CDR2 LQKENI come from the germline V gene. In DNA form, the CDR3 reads TGTGCCAGCTCACCAACGGGACAGGAAGAGCAGTACTTC. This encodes CASSPTGQEEQYF.

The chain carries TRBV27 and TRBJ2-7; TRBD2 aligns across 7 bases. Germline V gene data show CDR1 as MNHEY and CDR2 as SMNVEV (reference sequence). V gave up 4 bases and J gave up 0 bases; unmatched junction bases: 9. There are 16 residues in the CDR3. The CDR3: CASSWKSSGNSYEQYF. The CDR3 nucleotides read TGTGCCAGCAGTTGGAAGTCGAGCGGGAACTCCTACGAGCAGTACTTC.

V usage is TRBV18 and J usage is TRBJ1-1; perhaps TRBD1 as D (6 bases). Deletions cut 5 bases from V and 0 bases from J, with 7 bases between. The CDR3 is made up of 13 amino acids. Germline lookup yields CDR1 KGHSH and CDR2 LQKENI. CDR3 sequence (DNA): TGTGCCAGCTCAGGGGGCCTGAACACTGAAGCTTTCTTT. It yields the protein CASSGGLNTEAFF. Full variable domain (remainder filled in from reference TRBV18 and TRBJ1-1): NAGVMQNPRHLVRRRGQEARLRCSPMKGHSHVYWYRQLPEEGLKFMVYLQKENIIDESGMPKERFSAEFPKEGPSILRIQQVVRGDSAAYFCASSGGLNTEAFFGQGTRLTVV.

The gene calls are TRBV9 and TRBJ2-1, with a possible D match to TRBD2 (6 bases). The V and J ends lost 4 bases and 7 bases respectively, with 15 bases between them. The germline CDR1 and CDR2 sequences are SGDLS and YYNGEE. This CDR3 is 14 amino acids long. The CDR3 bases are TGTGCCAGCAGCCCCAGGCCCCGGGAGAATGAGCAGTTCTTC. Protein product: CASSPRPRENEQFF.

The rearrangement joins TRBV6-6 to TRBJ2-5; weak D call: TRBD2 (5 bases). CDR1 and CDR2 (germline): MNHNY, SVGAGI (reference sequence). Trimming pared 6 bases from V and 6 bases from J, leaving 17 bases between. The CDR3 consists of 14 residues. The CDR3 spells CASRDRMREKTQYF. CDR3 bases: TGTGCCAGCAGGGATAGGATGAGGGAAAAGACCCAGTACTTC.

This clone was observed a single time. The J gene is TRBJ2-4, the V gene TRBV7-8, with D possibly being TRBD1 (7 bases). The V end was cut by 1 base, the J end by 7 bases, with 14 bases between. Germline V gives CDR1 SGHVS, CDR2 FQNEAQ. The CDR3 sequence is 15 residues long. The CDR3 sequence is CASSLDQGGLNIQYF. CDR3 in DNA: TGTGCCAGCAGCTTAGACCAGGGGGGCTTGAACATTCAGTACTTC.

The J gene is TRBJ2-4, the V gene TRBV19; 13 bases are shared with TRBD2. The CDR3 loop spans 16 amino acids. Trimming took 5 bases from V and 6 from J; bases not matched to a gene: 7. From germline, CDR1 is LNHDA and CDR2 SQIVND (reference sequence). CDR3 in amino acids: CASSRTSGGDGNIQYF. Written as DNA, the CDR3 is TGTGCCAGTAGTCGAACTAGCGGGGGGGACGGAAACATTCAGTACTTC. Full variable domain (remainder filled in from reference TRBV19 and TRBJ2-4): DGGITQSPKYLFRKEGQNVTLSCEQNLNHDAMYWYRQDPGQGLRLIYYSQIVNDFQKGDIAEGYSVSREKKESFPLTVTSAQKNPTAFYLCASSRTSGGDGNIQYFGAGTRLSVL.

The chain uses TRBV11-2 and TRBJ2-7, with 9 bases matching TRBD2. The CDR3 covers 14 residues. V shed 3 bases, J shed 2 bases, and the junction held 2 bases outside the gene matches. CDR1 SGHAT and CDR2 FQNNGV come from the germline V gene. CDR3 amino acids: CASSLGLAAYEQYF. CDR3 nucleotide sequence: TGTGCCAGCAGCTTGGGACTAGCCGCCTACGAGCAGTACTTC.

CDR3 protein: CSVDLRGNYGYTF. DNA of the CDR3: TGCAGCGTTGATCTCAGGGGGAACTATGGCTACACCTTC. V usage is TRBV29-1 and J usage is TRBJ1-2; 7 nucleotides align to TRBD1. Trimming cost V 3 bases and J 2 bases; bases outside gene matches: 3. Per the germline V gene, CDR1 is SQVTM and CDR2 is ANQGSEA. The CDR3 sequence is 13 residues long. Looking up the rest from reference TRBV29-1 and TRBJ1-2 gives the full variable domain: SAVISQKPSRDICQRGTSLTIQCQVDSQVTMMFWYRQQPGQSLTLIATANQGSEATYESGFVIDKFPISRPNLTFSTLTVSNMSPEDSSIYLCSVDLRGNYGYTFGSGTRLTVV.

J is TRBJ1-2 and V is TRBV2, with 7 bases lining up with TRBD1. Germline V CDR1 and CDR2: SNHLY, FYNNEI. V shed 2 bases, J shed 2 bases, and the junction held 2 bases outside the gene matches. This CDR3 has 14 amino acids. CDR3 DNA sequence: TGTGCCAGCAGTGAATTGGGACAGAACTATGGCTACACCTTC. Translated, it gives CASSELGQNYGYTF.

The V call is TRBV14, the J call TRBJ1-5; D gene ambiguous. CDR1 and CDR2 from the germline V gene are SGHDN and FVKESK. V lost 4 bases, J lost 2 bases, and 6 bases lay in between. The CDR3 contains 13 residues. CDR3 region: CASSPQGNQPQHF. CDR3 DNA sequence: TGTGCCAGCAGCCCCCAGGGCAATCAGCCCCAGCATTTT.

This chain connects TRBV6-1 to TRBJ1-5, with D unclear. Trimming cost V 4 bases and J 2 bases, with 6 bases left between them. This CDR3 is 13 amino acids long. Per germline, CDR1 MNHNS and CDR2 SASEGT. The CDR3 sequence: CASSGSGNQPQHF. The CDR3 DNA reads TGTGCCAGCAGTGGTAGCGGCAATCAGCCCCAGCATTTT.

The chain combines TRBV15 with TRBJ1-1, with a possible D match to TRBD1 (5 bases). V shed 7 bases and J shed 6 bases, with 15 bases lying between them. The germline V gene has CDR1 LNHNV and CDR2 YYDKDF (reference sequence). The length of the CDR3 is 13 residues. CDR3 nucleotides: TGTGCCACCAACAATGGGGGGGTGGCTGAAGCTTTCTTT. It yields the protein CATNNGGVAEAFF. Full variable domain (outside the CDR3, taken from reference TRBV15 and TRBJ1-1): DAMVIQNPRYQVTQFGKPVTLSCSQTLNHNVMYWYQQKSSQAPKLLFHYYDKDFNNEADTPDNFQSRRPNTSFCFLDIRSPGLGDTAMYLCATNNGGVAEAFFGQGTRLTVV.

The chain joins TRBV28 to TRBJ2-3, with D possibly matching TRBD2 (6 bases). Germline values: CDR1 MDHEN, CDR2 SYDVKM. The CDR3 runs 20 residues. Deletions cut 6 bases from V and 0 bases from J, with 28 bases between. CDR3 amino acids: CASSYPLSGWDSRSTDTQYF. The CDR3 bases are TGTGCCAGCAGCTATCCCCTGAGTGGATGGGACTCGCGTAGCACAGATACGCAGTATTTT.

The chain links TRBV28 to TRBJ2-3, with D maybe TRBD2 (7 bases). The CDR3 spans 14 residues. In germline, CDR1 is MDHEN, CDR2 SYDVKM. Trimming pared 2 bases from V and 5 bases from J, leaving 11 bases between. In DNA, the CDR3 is TGTGCCAGCAGTTTAGGCGGGGGCATAGATACGCAGTATTTT. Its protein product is CASSLGGGIDTQYF.

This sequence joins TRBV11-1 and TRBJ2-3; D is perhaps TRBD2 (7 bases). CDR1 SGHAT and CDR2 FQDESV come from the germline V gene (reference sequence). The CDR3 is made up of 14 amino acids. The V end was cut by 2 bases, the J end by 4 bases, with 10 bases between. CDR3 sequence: CASSLQGGADTQYF. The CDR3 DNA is TGTGCCAGCAGCTTACAAGGGGGGGCAGATACGCAGTATTTT.

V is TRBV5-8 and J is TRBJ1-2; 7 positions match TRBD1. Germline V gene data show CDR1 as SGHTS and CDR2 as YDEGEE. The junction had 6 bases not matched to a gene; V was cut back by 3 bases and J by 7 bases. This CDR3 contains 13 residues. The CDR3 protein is CASSSRQGFGYTF. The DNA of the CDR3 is TGTGCCAGCAGCTCACGACAGGGATTTGGCTACACCTTC.